Listed below are T cell receptor beta chains from one sample, sequenced in a study of shared clonotypes between healthy human individuals. Produced via immunoSEQ multiplex PCR; TCRdb's table is partial and in-frame only. The data contain approximately 2,000,000 clones, about 93% of them seen just once; the ten biggest clones take up about 1.6%. The sample taken for sequencing was naive CD8+ T cells from PBMCs. The origin of the receptors is a man in his late teens or twenties in good health. Some clones in this sample may be carry-over from other donors' samples. Each CDR3 is given with its conserved first and last residue. The D gene is left open where the match is weak. Clone size, where shown, is once, few, many, or a class for clones that have expanded.

-	-	TRBJ1-3	TRBV19	CASSIYATGNTIYF	TGTGCCAGTAGTATATATGCAACTGGAAACACCATATATTTT
-	-	TRBJ1-2	TRBV25-1	CASSEGRDYGYTF	TGTGCCAGCAGTGAAGGAAGGGACTATGGCTACACCTTC
-	-	TRBJ2-7	TRBV6-5	CASSTYQGYEQYF	TGTGCCAGCAGTACCTACCAGGGGTACGAGCAGTACTTC
TRBD2	-	TRBJ2-3	TRBV7-6	CASSSGTRVDTQYF	TGTGCCAGCAGCTCCGGGACTAGGGTAGATACGCAGTATTTT
-	-	TRBJ1-1	TRBV6-5	CASSSTPTEAFF	TGTGCCAGCAGTTCCACTCCCACTGAAGCTTTCTTT
TRBD2	once	TRBJ2-2	TRBV9	CASSVSLGGPNTGELFF	TGTGCCAGCAGCGTAAGTTTGGGAGGGCCGAACACCGGGGAGCTGTTTTTT
-	-	TRBJ2-1	TRBV5-1	CASSFTGNEQFF	TGCGCCAGCAGCTTCACAGGGAATGAGCAGTTCTTC
TRBD2	-	TRBJ2-7	TRBV28	CASSQTSGTYEQYF	TGTGCCAGCAGTCAGACTAGCGGGACCTACGAGCAGTACTTC
-	-	TRBJ2-7	TRBV11-2	CASSPKSYEQYF	TGTGCCAGCAGCCCGAAGTCCTACGAGCAGTACTTC
-	-	TRBJ2-7	TRBV4-1	CASSQGPTYYEQYF	TGCGCCAGCAGCCAAGGCCCCACCTACTACGAGCAGTACTTC
-	-	TRBJ1-1	TRBV27	CASSPAMEGNTEAFF	TGTGCCAGCAGTCCCGCCATGGAGGGGAACACTGAAGCTTTCTTT
TRBD1	-	TRBJ2-5	TRBV7-9	CASSPRGRDRGLETQYF	TGTGCCAGCAGCCCAAGGGGGCGGGACAGGGGATTAGAGACCCAGTACTTC
-	-	TRBJ2-3	TRBV27	CASSFDLNTQYF	TGTGCCAGCAGTTTTGATCTGAATACGCAGTATTTT
-	-	TRBJ2-5	TRBV4-1	CASSQGLFGSVQETQYF	TGCGCCAGCAGCCAAGGTTTGTTCGGGAGCGTGCAGGAGACCCAGTACTTC
-	-	TRBJ1-2	TRBV7-9	CASSPPTGQPGYTF	TGTGCCAGCAGCCCCCCGACTGGTCAGCCTGGCTACACCTTC
TRBD1	once	TRBJ2-7	TRBV7-9	CASSFTTGAYEQYF	TGTGCCAGCAGCTTTACCACAGGGGCATACGAGCAGTACTTC
-	-	TRBJ2-2	TRBV7-8	CASSLALVWSGWDGTGELFF	TGTGCCAGCAGCTTAGCGCTAGTTTGGTCAGGATGGGACGGGACCGGGGAGCTGTTTTTT
-	-	TRBJ2-7	TRBV27	CASSFSGWSYEQYF	TGTGCCAGCAGTTTTTCCGGGTGGTCGTACGAGCAGTACTTC
-	-	TRBJ2-1	TRBV6-1	CASSATTFSGQFF	TGTGCCAGCAGTGCCACTACCTTCTCAGGCCAGTTCTTC
-	-	TRBJ2-3	TRBV9	CASSPRRDHTDTQYF	TGTGCCAGCAGCCCCAGGCGAGACCACACAGATACGCAGTATTTT
-	-	TRBJ1-1	TRBV5-6	CASSFSSEAFF	TGTGCCAGCAGCTTTAGCAGTGAAGCTTTCTTT
-	-	TRBJ2-1	TRBV15	CATSRVGQGNNEQFF	TGTGCCACCAGCAGAGTCGGCCAGGGCAACAATGAGCAGTTCTTC
TRBD1	-	TRBJ1-2	TRBV28	CASSPWTGPNYGYTF	TGTGCCAGCAGTCCTTGGACAGGTCCCAACTATGGCTACACCTTC
-	-	TRBJ1-5	TRBV19	CASSSRQVWDQPQHF	TGTGCCAGTAGTTCACGACAGGTCTGGGATCAGCCCCAGCATTTT
-	-	TRBJ2-7	TRBV27	CASSLAKVSYEQYF	TGTGCCAGCAGTCTAGCCAAAGTCTCCTACGAGCAGTACTTC
-	-	TRBJ2-2	TRBV6-1	CAVPLGANTGELFF	TGTGCCGTCCCTTTGGGAGCGAACACCGGGGAGCTGTTTTTT
TRBD2	once	TRBJ2-7	TRBV27	CASRESGNPYEQYF	TGTGCCAGCAGGGAGAGCGGGAACCCCTACGAGCAGTACTTC
-	-	TRBJ1-5	TRBV7-3	CASSFTSGNQPQHF	TGTGCCAGCAGCTTTACGTCAGGGAATCAGCCCCAGCATTTT
-	-	TRBJ2-2	TRBV28	CASNHKTFRNTGELFF	TGTGCCAGCAACCATAAAACCTTTCGGAACACCGGGGAGCTGTTTTTT
TRBD2	once	TRBJ2-3	TRBV27	CASSFWTSGGTDTQYF	TGTGCCAGCAGTTTTTGGACTAGCGGGGGCACAGATACGCAGTATTTT
TRBD1	-	TRBJ1-1	TRBV28	CASSEGTGARVNTEAFF	TGTGCCAGCAGTGAGGGGACAGGGGCGAGGGTGAACACTGAAGCTTTCTTT
-	-	TRBJ1-4	TRBV7-9	CASGRATNEKLFF	TGTGCCAGCGGTCGTGCAACTAATGAAAAACTGTTTTTT
-	-	TRBJ2-2	TRBV4-1	CASSQGRGAGELFF	TGCGCCAGCAGCCAAGGACGAGGGGCCGGGGAGCTGTTTTTT
TRBD1	-	TRBJ1-1	TRBV30	CAWIRGRDTEAFF	TGTGCCTGGATTAGGGGGCGGGACACTGAAGCTTTCTTT
TRBD2	-	TRBJ2-3	TRBV27	CASTVAGGNTDTQYF	TGTGCCAGCACAGTAGCGGGGGGCAACACAGATACGCAGTATTTT
TRBD2	-	TRBJ2-7	TRBV6-1	CASTPRRDYHAEQYF	TGTGCCAGCACCCCCCGCCGGGACTACCACGCTGAGCAGTACTTC
TRBD2	-	TRBJ2-7	TRBV28	CASSIGLAETYEQYF	TGTGCCAGCAGTATAGGACTAGCGGAAACCTACGAGCAGTACTTC
-	-	TRBJ1-2	TRBV14	CASSQDRVYGYTF	TGTGCCAGCAGCCAAGACAGGGTGTATGGCTACACCTTC
-	-	TRBJ1-4	TRBV7-6	CASSPGPRGNEKLFF	TGTGCCAGCAGCCCCGGGCCAAGGGGTAATGAAAAACTGTTTTTT
-	few	TRBJ1-5	TRBV10-3	CAISSTIANGNQPQHF	TGTGCCATCAGTTCAACAATAGCGAATGGCAATCAGCCCCAGCATTTT
-	-	TRBJ2-7	TRBV9	CASSVETNVYEQYF	TGTGCCAGCAGCGTAGAGACAAATGTCTACGAGCAGTACTTC